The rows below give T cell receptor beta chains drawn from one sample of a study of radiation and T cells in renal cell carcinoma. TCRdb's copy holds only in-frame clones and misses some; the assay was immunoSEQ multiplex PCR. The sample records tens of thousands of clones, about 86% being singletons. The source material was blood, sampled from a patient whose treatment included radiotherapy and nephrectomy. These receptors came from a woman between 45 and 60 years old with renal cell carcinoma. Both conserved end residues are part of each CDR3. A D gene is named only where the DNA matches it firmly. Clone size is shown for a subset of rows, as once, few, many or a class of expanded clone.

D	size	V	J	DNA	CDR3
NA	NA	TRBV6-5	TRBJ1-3	TGTGCCAGCAGTCTCACCCTGGGGGCTGGAAACACCATATATTTT	CASSLTLGAGNTIYF
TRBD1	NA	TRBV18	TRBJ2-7	TGTGCCAGCTCACCACAAGGGACAGGGTACGAGCAGTACTTC	CASSPQGTGYEQYF
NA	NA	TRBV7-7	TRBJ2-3	TGTGCCAGCAGCTTTTCTGCCGCACGAGATACGCAGTATTTT	CASSFSAARDTQYF
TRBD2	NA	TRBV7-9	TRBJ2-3	TGTGCCAGCGCTACCGCCCCCGTTAGCGGGAGTCCCACAGATACGCAGTATTTT	CASATAPVSGSPTDTQYF
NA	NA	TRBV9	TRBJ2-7	TGTGCCAGCAGCGTCGGGGGACAATCCTACGAGCAGTACTTC	CASSVGGQSYEQYF
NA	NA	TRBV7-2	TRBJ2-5	TGTGCCAGCAGCTTCGGGGGAGAGACCCAGTACTTC	CASSFGGETQYF
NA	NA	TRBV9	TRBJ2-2	TGTGCCAGCAGCGAGGGGGTAGCGTACGATCCAACCACCGGGGAGCTGTTTTTT	CASSEGVAYDPTTGELFF
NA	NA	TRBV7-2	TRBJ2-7	TGTGCCAGCAGCATAGGCTACGAGCAGTACTTC	CASSIGYEQYF
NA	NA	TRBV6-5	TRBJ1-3	TGTGCCAGCAGGGGCGGACAGTTCTCTGGAAACACCATATATTTT	CASRGGQFSGNTIYF
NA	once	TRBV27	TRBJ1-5	TGTGCCAGCAGCCGAACTATCTTTAGCAATCAGCCCCAGCATTTT	CASSRTIFSNQPQHF
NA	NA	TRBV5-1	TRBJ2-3	TGCGCCAGCAGCTCCCGGCTCGGAAGCACAGATACGCAGTATTTT	CASSSRLGSTDTQYF
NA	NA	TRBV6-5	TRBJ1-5	TGTGCCAGCCGGGTGGGGAGGGCCATTGGGCCCCAGCATTTT	CASRVGRAIGPQHF
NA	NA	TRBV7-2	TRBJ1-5	TGTGCCAGCAGCTTAGGTGGGGGAGATCAGCCCCAGCATTTT	CASSLGGGDQPQHF
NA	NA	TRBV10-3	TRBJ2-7	TGTGCCATCAGTGATGCCGGGACAAGCTCCTACGAGCAGTACTTC	CAISDAGTSSYEQYF
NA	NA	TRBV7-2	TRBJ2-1	TGTGCCAGCAGCTTAGCGGTCCCTCAGGTGGGTGAGCAGTTCTTC	CASSLAVPQVGEQFF
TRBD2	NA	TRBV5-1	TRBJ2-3	TGCGCCAGCAACGTAAACCCTAGCGGGGTGGATACGCAGTATTTT	CASNVNPSGVDTQYF
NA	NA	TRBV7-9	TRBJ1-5	TGTGCCAGCAGCGAAGGGTCAGGGACTCATCAGCCCCAGCATTTT	CASSEGSGTHQPQHF
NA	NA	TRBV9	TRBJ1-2	TGTGCCAGCAGCGTAGACAGGACTAACTATGGCTACACCTTC	CASSVDRTNYGYTF
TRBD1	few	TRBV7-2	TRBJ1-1	TGTGCCAGCACCCTAAACAGGGGTCCCACTGAAGCTTTCTTT	CASTLNRGPTEAFF
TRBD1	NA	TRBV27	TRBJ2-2	TGTGCCAGCAGATTCAGGGGGCAACCCGGGGAGCTGTTTTTT	CASRFRGQPGELFF
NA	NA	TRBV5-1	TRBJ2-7	TGCGCCAGCAGCTTGGCCCAGGCTTCGGAGCAGTACTTC	CASSLAQASEQYF
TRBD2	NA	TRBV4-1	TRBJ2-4	TGCGCCAGCAGCCAAGATCCGGCTAGCGGAAGAGGGAACATTCAGTACTTC	CASSQDPASGRGNIQYF
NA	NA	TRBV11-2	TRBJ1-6	TGTGCCAGCAGCCCACTAAAGGACAGCCCCTATAATTCACCCCTCCACTTT	CASSPLKDSPYNSPLHF
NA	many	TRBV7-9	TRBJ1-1	TGTGCCAGCAGCACAGGGAACACTGAAGCTTTCTTT	CASSTGNTEAFF
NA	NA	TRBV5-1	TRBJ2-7	TGCGCCAGCAGCTCGGAGACCTACGAGCAGTACTTC	CASSSETYEQYF
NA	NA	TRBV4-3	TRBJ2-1	TGCGCCAGCAGCCAGGACAATCTAGGCGAGCAGTTCTTC	CASSQDNLGEQFF
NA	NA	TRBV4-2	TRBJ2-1	TGTGCCAGCAGCCAAGAAGAGGGGCTGGACAATGAGCAGTTCTTC	CASSQEEGLDNEQFF
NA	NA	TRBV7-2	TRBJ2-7	TGTGCCAGCAGCTTAACAGGGTATGACGAGCAGTACTTC	CASSLTGYDEQYF
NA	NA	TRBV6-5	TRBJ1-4	TGTGCCAGCAGTTACTCGACAGCCAGGCACGAAAAACTGTTTTTT	CASSYSTARHEKLFF
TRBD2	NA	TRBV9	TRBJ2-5	TGTGCCAGCAGCGTAGGACCGACTAGCGGGAGGGAGACCCAGTACTTC	CASSVGPTSGRETQYF
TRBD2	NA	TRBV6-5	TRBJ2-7	TGTGCCAGCAGACCCACTAGCGGGGGGCTCGAGCAGTACTTC	CASRPTSGGLEQYF
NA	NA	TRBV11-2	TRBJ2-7	TGTGCCAGCACCCTGGACAGTGAAAGCTCCTACGAGCAGTACTTC	CASTLDSESSYEQYF
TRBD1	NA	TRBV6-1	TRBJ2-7	TGTGCCAGCAGTGAAGTGGGACAGGGGGCTTGGGAGCAGTACTTC	CASSEVGQGAWEQYF
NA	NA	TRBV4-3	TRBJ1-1	TGCGCCAGCAGCCGGGACTCCGGGACATCGAACACTGAAGCTTTCTTT	CASSRDSGTSNTEAFF
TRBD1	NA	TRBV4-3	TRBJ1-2	TGCGCCAGCAGCCAAAGAGTCGACAGGGGGCATGGCTACACCTTC	CASSQRVDRGHGYTF
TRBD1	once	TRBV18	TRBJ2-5	TGTGCCAGCTCAGGTCGACAGGGAGAGACCCAGTACTTC	CASSGRQGETQYF
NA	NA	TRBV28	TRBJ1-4	TGTGCCAGCAGCCTTTATGCAACTAATGAAAAACTGTTTTTT	CASSLYATNEKLFF
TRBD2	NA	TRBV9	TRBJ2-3	TGTGCCAGCAGCGTAGCCGGGGGGTCCCCAGATACGCAGTATTTT	CASSVAGGSPDTQYF
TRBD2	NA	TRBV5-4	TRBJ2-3	TGTGCCAGCAGCTTGGCCCTAGCGGGAGCAGATACGCAGTATTTT	CASSLALAGADTQYF
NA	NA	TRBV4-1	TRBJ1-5	TGCGCCAGCAGCCAAGAAACAAGGAAACAGCCCCAGCATTTT	CASSQETRKQPQHF
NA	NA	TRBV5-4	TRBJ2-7	TGTGCCAGCAGCTTGGGGCTTGACAGAAGCTACGAGCAGTACTTC	CASSLGLDRSYEQYF
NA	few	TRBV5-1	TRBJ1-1	TGCGCCAGCAGCTTGGCGGCTTACACTGAAGCTTTCTTT	CASSLAAYTEAFF
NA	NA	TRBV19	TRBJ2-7	TGTGCCAGTAGTAAAGGCCAGGGCGAGCAGTACTTC	CASSKGQGEQYF
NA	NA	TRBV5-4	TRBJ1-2	TGTGCCAGCAGCCCGACAGGCCACTATGGCTACACCTTC	CASSPTGHYGYTF
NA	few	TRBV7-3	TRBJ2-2	TGTGCCAGCAGCACCCTAGGTGGCGGGGTGAACACCGGGGAGCTGTTTTTT	CASSTLGGGVNTGELFF
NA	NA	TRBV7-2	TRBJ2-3	TGTGCCAGCAGCTTAGCGACGGAAGATACGCAGTATTTT	CASSLATEDTQYF
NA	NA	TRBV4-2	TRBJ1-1	TGTGCCAGCAGCCAAGATAAGGGAGACACTGAAGCTTTCTTT	CASSQDKGDTEAFF
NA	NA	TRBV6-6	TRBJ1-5	TGTGCCAGCAGCTCCTCCGAGACCCAGCATTTT	CASSSSETQHF
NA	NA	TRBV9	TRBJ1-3	TGTGCCAGCAGCCTCACGGTGGGAGGTGGGGACACCATATATTTT	CASSLTVGGGDTIYF
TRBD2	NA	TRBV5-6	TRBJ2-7	TGTGCCAGCAGCGGGGCTCCTAGCGGGGGGACCTACGAGCAGTACTTC	CASSGAPSGGTYEQYF
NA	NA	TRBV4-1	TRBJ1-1	TGCGCCAGCAGCCAAGCTACTTTTCTACAGGGGAACACTGAAGCTTTCTTT	CASSQATFLQGNTEAFF
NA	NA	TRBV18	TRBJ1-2	TGTGCCAGCTCACCACTTAGGGACACAGGCTATGGCTACACCTTC	CASSPLRDTGYGYTF